The 18 T cell receptor beta chains presented below share a single source sample, sequenced in a study of cytomegalovirus exposure and HLA in healthy donors. Researchers ran the PCR with 60 Vbeta and 13 Jbeta primers. Some clones are missing from TCRdb's copy, which holds only in-frame ones; the method was immunoSEQ multiplex PCR. Here the sample spans approximately 210,000 clones, 70% to 80% being singletons. Sequenced sample: PBMCs. The receptors here all came from a woman aged 25 to 39 in good health and CMV-seropositive.

CDR3 sequence (DNA): TGTGCCAGCGGATTACAGGGGGGCACTAACTATGGCTACACCTTC. Protein sequence: CASGLQGGTNYGYTF. The chain combines TRBV5-5 with TRBJ1-2; the match to TRBD1 covers 8 bases. This CDR3 comprises 15 residues. The J segment lost 0 bases and the V segment lost 7 bases, leaving 8 bases of the junction unmatched. From germline, CDR1 is SGHKS and CDR2 YYEKEE (reference sequence). Using reference TRBV5-5 and TRBJ1-2 for the parts outside the CDR3, the full variable domain is DAGVTQSPTHLIKTRGQQVTLRCSPISGHKSVSWYQQVLGQGPQFIFQYYEKEERGRGNFPDRFSARQFPNYSSELNVNALLLGDSALYLCASGLQGGTNYGYTFGSGTRLTVV.

This chain connects TRBV30 to TRBJ1-4, with D perhaps matching TRBD1 (5 bases). CDR1 and CDR2 from the germline V gene are GTSNPN and SVGIG (reference sequence). The CDR3 sequence is 15 residues long. Trimming cost V 3 bases and J 7 bases, with 18 bases left between them. This chain's CDR3 is CAWRGGKGFAEKLFF. The CDR3, as DNA: TGTGCCTGGAGGGGGGGGAAGGGTTTTGCTGAAAAACTGTTTTTT.

The chain recombines TRBV6-4 with TRBJ2-3; TRBD1 aligns across 11 bases. Trimming at V came to 4 bases and at J to 2 bases, leaving 2 bases not matched to a gene. Looked up from germline, CDR1 is MRHNA and CDR2 is SNTAGT. The CDR3 totals 15 residues. The CDR3 DNA is TGTGCCAGCAGTGTGGGACAGGGGGACACAGATACGCAGTATTTT. It yields the protein CASSVGQGDTDTQYF.

The rearrangement uses TRBV5-4 and TRBJ1-1, with D perhaps matching TRBD1 (6 bases). Germline-derived CDR1 and CDR2 are SGHNT and YYREEE (reference sequence). The CDR3 loop spans 13 amino acids. Deletions cut 0 bases from V and 5 bases from J, with 8 bases between. CDR3 bases: TGTGCCAGCAGCTTGGAGGGGGGGACTGAAGCTTTCTTT. Its protein is CASSLEGGTEAFF.

The chain joins TRBV7-8 to TRBJ2-4, with a possible D match to TRBD2 (6 bases). The CDR3 is made up of 16 amino acids. V shed 5 bases and J shed 5 bases, with 19 bases lying between them. Germline V gene data show CDR1 as SGHVS and CDR2 as FQNEAQ. CDR3 in amino acids: CASSPRGWGGENIQYF. The CDR3 nucleotides are TGTGCCAGCAGCCCCCGCGGGTGGGGAGGCGAAAACATTCAGTACTTC. Drawing the rest from reference TRBV7-8 and TRBJ2-4, the complete variable domain is GAGVSQSPRYKVAKRGQDVALRCDPISGHVSLFWYQQALGQGPEFLTYFQNEAQLDKSGLPSDRFFAERPEGSVSTLKIQRTQQEDSAVYLCASSPRGWGGENIQYFGAGTRLSVL.

This clone was observed once. The chain has TRBV5-1 and TRBJ2-1, with D possibly matching TRBD1 (5 bases). The CDR3 covers 13 residues. Trimming took off 2 bases at V and 10 bases at J, with 13 bases between the two ends. Germline V gene lookup returns CDR1 SGHRS and CDR2 YFSETQ. The CDR3 DNA is TGCGCCAGCAGCTTTTCTCGGACAATCGAGCAGTTCTTC. Translated, it gives CASSFSRTIEQFF.

This clone was recorded many times. The chain carries TRBV28 and TRBJ1-5; perhaps TRBD1 as D (6 bases). Germline assignment: CDR1 MDHEN and CDR2 SYDVKM. The V gene lost 6 bases and the J gene lost 6 bases, with 9 bases spanning the gap. This CDR3 spans 12 amino acids. The CDR3 nucleotides read TGTGCCAGCAGGAGGGGGGGTCAGCCCCAGCATTTT. This sequence encodes CASRRGGQPQHF.

This chain uses TRBV5-1 with TRBJ1-2; D ambiguous. V lost 4 bases, J lost 8 bases, and 24 bases lay in between. The germline CDR1 and CDR2 sequences are SGHRS and YFSETQ. The CDR3 spans 16 residues. The CDR3 reads CASSQSAELYPGGYTF. The CDR3 region has the DNA TGCGCCAGCAGCCAATCGGCCGAGCTATACCCAGGCGGCTACACCTTC.

The V call is TRBV5-4, the J call TRBJ1-2, with D possibly being TRBD1 (5 bases). The CDR3 contains 14 residues. The V gene's germline CDR1 is SGHNT and CDR2 YYREEE (reference sequence). V lost 1 base, J lost 4 bases, and 11 bases lay in between. CDR3: CASSLQGGPYGYTF. DNA for the CDR3: TGTGCCAGCAGCTTGCAGGGAGGGCCCTATGGCTACACCTTC.

The genes are TRBV7-2 and TRBJ2-2; the match to TRBD2 covers 9 bases. The V segment lost 3 bases and the J segment 6 bases; nucleotides outside the gene matches: 5. The CDR3 contains 15 residues. Germline V CDR1 and CDR2: SGHTA, FQGNSA. The CDR3 sequence: CASSFGGGAAGELFF. CDR3 DNA: TGTGCCAGCAGCTTTGGCGGGGGGGCCGCCGGGGAGCTGTTTTTT.

This clone was observed a handful of times. The gene calls are TRBV6-5 and TRBJ2-7, with 9 bases identical to TRBD2. From germline, CDR1 is MNHEY and CDR2 SVGAGI. V lost 7 bases to trimming and J lost 3 bases; unmatched junction nucleotides: 7. This CDR3 contains 14 residues. The CDR3 loop is CASTNSGSFYEQYF. CDR3 DNA: TGTGCCAGCACCAATAGCGGGAGCTTCTACGAGCAGTACTTC.

This sequence joins TRBV2 and TRBJ2-7; 8 positions agree with TRBD1. This CDR3 has 13 residues. Looked up from germline, CDR1 is SNHLY and CDR2 is FYNNEI. J was trimmed by 1 base and V by 9 bases; bases with no gene match: 5. CDR3 in amino acids: CASQDRASYEQYF. The DNA of the CDR3 is TGTGCCAGTCAGGACAGGGCTTCCTACGAGCAGTACTTC.

This chain connects TRBV9 to TRBJ1-2; 10 bases are a match to TRBD1. This CDR3 has 18 amino acids. CDR1 and CDR2 (germline): SGDLS, YYNGEE. V lost 6 bases, J lost 4 bases, and 18 bases stayed unmatched. CDR3 residues: CASTLRGDRGSGSYGYTF. CDR3 DNA sequence: TGTGCCAGCACCCTAAGGGGGGACAGGGGAAGTGGATCCTATGGCTACACCTTC.

The chain couples TRBV4-1 to TRBJ2-2; perhaps TRBD1 as D (6 bases). CDR3 length: 16 amino acids. V lost 5 bases to trimming and J lost 3 bases, with 16 bases between them. Germline values: CDR1 MGHRA, CDR2 YSYEKL. The CDR3 DNA reads TGCGCCAGCAGCGAAACAGGGACCCGCGACACCGGGGAGCTGTTTTTT. Its protein product is CASSETGTRDTGELFF.

V is TRBV10-1 and J is TRBJ2-1; TRBD2 agrees at 14 bases. Trimming cost V 5 bases and J 4 bases; bases outside gene matches: 10. The germline V gene has CDR1 WNHNN and CDR2 SYGVQD (reference sequence). This CDR3 has 18 residues. The CDR3 reads CASSKGTSGGPRYNEQFF. CDR3 sequence (DNA): TGCGCCAGCAGTAAAGGGACTAGCGGGGGACCACGATACAATGAGCAGTTCTTC.

In this sample, this clone turned up a few times. The J gene is TRBJ2-7, the V gene TRBV2, with 11 nucleotides matching TRBD1. The V gene's germline CDR1 is SNHLY and CDR2 FYNNEI. The V and J ends lost 9 bases and 3 bases, in that order; junction bases with no gene match: 7. The CDR3 sequence is 14 residues long. Here the CDR3 DNA reads TGTGCCAGTTGTCCGGGGACAGGGGGCTACGAGCAGTACTTC. Its translation: CASCPGTGGYEQYF.

The chain combines TRBV5-4 with TRBJ1-2; D gene uncertain. This CDR3 contains 15 residues. Germline CDR1 and CDR2: SGHNT and YYREEE (reference sequence). V was clipped by 3 bases and J by 4 bases, with 16 bases between them. DNA for the CDR3: TGTGCCAGCAGCTGGGGAGGTGGTTTTAGCTATGGCTACACCTTC. Translated: CASSWGGGFSYGYTF.

The chain joins TRBV4-2 to TRBJ2-5; D may be TRBD2 (6 bases). TRBJ2-7 explains the end of the DNA better; the J call may be wrong. Germline CDR1 reads LGHNA; CDR2 reads YNFKEQ. The CDR3 is made up of 12 amino acids. The CDR3 bases are TGTGCCAGCAGCCAAGGGGACTCCGAGCAGTACTTC. Its protein product is CASSQGDSEQYF.